Listed below are T cell receptor beta chains from one sample, sequenced in a study of blood T cell repertoires in COVID-19. Some clones are missing from TCRdb's copy, which holds only in-frame ones; the method was immunoSEQ multiplex PCR. The sample records 250,000 to 300,000 clones, roughly 87% being singletons. The sequencing sample was made of PBMCs or T cells enriched from blood (not recorded which). The receptors were gathered from a woman under 40 who had recovered from COVID-19. Both conserved end residues are part of each CDR3. A D gene is named only where the DNA matches it firmly. Clone size is shown for a subset of rows, as once, few, many or a class of expanded clone.

D: NA
V: TRBV5-4
size: NA
J: TRBJ1-5
DNA: TGTGCCAGCAGGGAGGGGCCCTTAGGGCCCCAGCATTTT
CDR3: CASREGPLGPQHF

D: TRBD2
V: TRBV4-1
size: NA
J: TRBJ2-1
DNA: TGCGCCAGCAGCCAAGAGCAGGGACTAGCGGGGGGGGTGAGGGAGCAGTTCTTC
CDR3: CASSQEQGLAGGVREQFF

D: NA
V: TRBV2
size: once
J: TRBJ2-3
DNA: TGTGCCAGCAGTGAGGGGCGGGGATCCACAGATACGCAGTATTTT
CDR3: CASSEGRGSTDTQYF

D: NA
V: TRBV29-1
size: once
J: TRBJ1-1
DNA: TGCAGCGTTGTTGAATACAGCATGAACACTGAAGCTTTCTTT
CDR3: CSVVEYSMNTEAFF

D: TRBD2
V: TRBV10-3
size: NA
J: TRBJ2-2
DNA: TGTGCCATCGGGGGACTAGCTCATCCCGGGGAGCTGTTTTTT
CDR3: CAIGGLAHPGELFF

D: TRBD2
V: TRBV7-8
size: NA
J: TRBJ2-6
DNA: TGTGCCAGCAGCTTAGTGGTAGCGGGGGGCTCTGGGGCCAACGTCCTGACTTTC
CDR3: CASSLVVAGGSGANVLTF

D: NA
V: TRBV6-5
size: once
J: TRBJ1-6
DNA: TGTGCCAGCACAGCATCCGGACTATTAAATTCACCCCTCCACTTT
CDR3: CASTASGLLNSPLHF

D: TRBD1
V: TRBV5-1
size: NA
J: TRBJ2-7
DNA: TGCGCCAGCAGCCTAGGGACAGCCGCTGGCTACGAGCAGTACTTC
CDR3: CASSLGTAAGYEQYF

D: TRBD1
V: TRBV7-8
size: NA
J: TRBJ1-2
DNA: TGTGCCAGCAGCTTTCGCTCCGGGACAGGGGGGAGTTACTACTATGGCTACACCTTC
CDR3: CASSFRSGTGGSYYYGYTF

D: TRBD1
V: TRBV9
size: NA
J: TRBJ2-7
DNA: TGTGCCAGCAGCGAGGGACAGGGGAGTCCCTACGAGCAGTACTTC
CDR3: CASSEGQGSPYEQYF

D: TRBD1
V: TRBV19
size: NA
J: TRBJ1-4
DNA: TGTGCCAGTAGTATGTTGGGGACAGAAGATGAAAAACTGTTTTTT
CDR3: CASSMLGTEDEKLFF

D: NA
V: TRBV5-4
size: NA
J: TRBJ2-1
DNA: TGTGCCAGCAGCTTAGAGCGCTACAATGAGCAGTTCTTC
CDR3: CASSLERYNEQFF

D: TRBD2
V: TRBV5-1
size: NA
J: TRBJ2-3
DNA: TGCGCCAGCGCACTAGCGCATATTGCGGATACGCAGTATTTT
CDR3: CASALAHIADTQYF

D: NA
V: TRBV12-3/TRBV12-4
size: NA
J: TRBJ1-1
DNA: TGTGCCAGCAGTTTAAACCCGGACACTGAAGCTTTCTTT
CDR3: CASSLNPDTEAFF

D: NA
V: TRBV5-6
size: NA
J: TRBJ2-6
DNA: TGTGCCAGCAGCTTGATAGGCGGAGACTCTGGGGCCAACGTCCTGACTTTC
CDR3: CASSLIGGDSGANVLTF

D: NA
V: TRBV9
size: few
J: TRBJ1-2
DNA: TGTGCCAGCAGCACCGAGAGGGGGGGCGCATCGGAGGGCTACACCTTC
CDR3: CASSTERGGASEGYTF

D: TRBD2
V: TRBV30
size: NA
J: TRBJ2-3
DNA: TGTGCCTGGGCCCTAGCGGGAGTAGTAACAGATACGCAGTATTTT
CDR3: CAWALAGVVTDTQYF

D: NA
V: TRBV15
size: NA
J: TRBJ1-1
DNA: TGTGCCACCAGCAGAGGGGGCGGGGGATTGAACACTGAAGCTTTCTTT
CDR3: CATSRGGGGLNTEAFF

D: NA
V: TRBV6-5
size: NA
J: TRBJ1-1
DNA: TGTGCCAGCAGTTATTTACAGGCTAATCCCTCTACTGAAGCTTTCTTT
CDR3: CASSYLQANPSTEAFF

D: TRBD1
V: TRBV10-3
size: NA
J: TRBJ1-2
DNA: TGTGCCATCAGTGGGGACAGGGGGTATGGCTACACCTTC
CDR3: CAISGDRGYGYTF

D: NA
V: TRBV18
size: once
J: TRBJ1-3
DNA: TGTGCCAGCTCACCACGACAGGACTCTGGAAACACCATATATTTT
CDR3: CASSPRQDSGNTIYF

D: TRBD1
V: TRBV28
size: NA
J: TRBJ1-2
DNA: TGTGCCAGCAGGATGGGGACAGGGGCCATGGGGTATGGCTACACCTTC
CDR3: CASRMGTGAMGYGYTF

D: NA
V: TRBV5-1
size: NA
J: TRBJ1-2
DNA: TGCGCCAGCAGCTTGGGATGGGGAGAACCACGAAGCGGCTACACCTTC
CDR3: CASSLGWGEPRSGYTF

D: TRBD1
V: TRBV9
size: NA
J: TRBJ2-7
DNA: TGTGCCAGCAGCCAAAGTCAGGGGGTCTACGAGCAGTACTTC
CDR3: CASSQSQGVYEQYF

D: TRBD2
V: TRBV6-2/TRBV6-3
size: NA
J: TRBJ2-7
DNA: TGTGCCAGCAGTTGGCCTAGCGGGGGGACCTACGAGCAGTACTTC
CDR3: CASSWPSGGTYEQYF

D: NA
V: TRBV11-2
size: NA
J: TRBJ1-2
DNA: TGTGCCAGCAGCTCGGGGTATGGCTATGGCTACACCTTC
CDR3: CASSSGYGYGYTF

D: NA
V: TRBV20-1
size: NA
J: TRBJ2-1
DNA: TGCAGTGCTAGTGTGTTTGCCAGCTCCTACAATGAGCAGTTCTTC
CDR3: CSASVFASSYNEQFF

D: TRBD2
V: TRBV4-1
size: once
J: TRBJ2-7
DNA: TGCGCCAGCAGCCAAGGGGACAGAGGACTAGCGGGGGGGTTCTACGAGCAGTACTTC
CDR3: CASSQGDRGLAGGFYEQYF

D: NA
V: TRBV6-6
size: NA
J: TRBJ2-7
DNA: TGTGCCAGCAGTTACTTGGTGGGCGGGACCTACGAGCAGTACTTC
CDR3: CASSYLVGGTYEQYF

D: TRBD2
V: TRBV28
size: once
J: TRBJ2-2
DNA: TGTGCCAGCAGACTCAGCGGGGGGGATACCGGGGAGCTGTTTTTT
CDR3: CASRLSGGDTGELFF

D: NA
V: TRBV11-1
size: NA
J: TRBJ1-1
DNA: TGTGCCAGCAGCTTATGGGACACCTCTCAAGCTTTCTTT
CDR3: CASSLWDTSQAFF